A selection of T cell receptor beta chains follows, all from one sample in a study of blood T cells in healthy people across ages. TCRdb re-analysed the 5' RACE reads in MiXCR, keeping a single row per CDR3 protein. The table lists about 1.5 million distinct CDR3 sequences, less than 45% of them singletons. Sequencing was done on a sample of blood. The receptors shown here come from a woman aged 18-35 years in good health. Both conserved end residues are part of each CDR3. A D gene is named only where the DNA matches it firmly. Clone size is not always given. Where it is, it says once, few, many or a class for expanded clones.

v_gene	d_gene	j_gene	abundance	CDR3nt	CDR3aa
TRBV18	TRBD2	TRBJ2-5	NA	TGTGCCAGCTCACCATGGGCTAGCGGACAAGAGACCCAGTACTTC	CASSPWASGQETQYF
TRBV6-1	TRBD2	TRBJ2-5	NA	TGTGCCAGCAGAACCGGGACTAGCGGGAGAGTTGATGAGACCCAGTACTTC	CASRTGTSGRVDETQYF
TRBV7-2	TRBD2	TRBJ2-3	NA	TGTGCCAGCAGACCACTAGCGGGGGACACAGATACGCAGTATTTT	CASRPLAGDTDTQYF
TRBV18	TRBD1	TRBJ2-7	few	TGTGCCAGCTCACCGATACTACAGGGGCCCTCTCCCTACGAGCAGTACTTC	CASSPILQGPSPYEQYF
TRBV6-6	TRBD1	TRBJ1-1	few	TGTGCCAGCAGACAGGGGGCGGTCACTGAAGCTTTCTTT	CASRQGAVTEAFF
TRBV20-1	TRBD2	TRBJ2-3	NA	TGCAGTGCACCCCTGACTAGCGGGAGGATCACAGATACGCGGTATTTT	CSAPLTSGRITDTRYF
TRBV7-9	NA	TRBJ2-5	NA	TGTGCCAGCAGCTCCGATGAGACCCAGTACTTC	CASSSDETQYF
TRBV6-5	TRBD1	TRBJ2-3	medium-sized	TGTGCCAGCAGTTACCCATCCGGGACAGGCACAGATACGCAGTATTTT	CASSYPSGTGTDTQYF
TRBV12-3/TRBV12-4	NA	TRBJ1-2	NA	TGTGCCAGCAGTTTAGAGCGAGGGAACTATGGCTACACCTTC	CASSLERGNYGYTF
TRBV7-3	NA	TRBJ2-7	few	TGTGCCAGCAGCTTAAGGCTGGGTCGGGAGTTCGAGCAGTACTTC	CASSLRLGREFEQYF
TRBV6-5	TRBD2	TRBJ2-7	few	TGTGCCAGCAGTTACGGCGGGGGGGTATCCTACGAGCAGTACTTC	CASSYGGGVSYEQYF
TRBV7-2	NA	TRBJ1-1	NA	TGTGCCAGCAGCTTATCCAGGGATGTTTGGGTCATGAACACTGAAGCTTTCTTT	CASSLSRDVWVMNTEAFF
TRBV7-2	TRBD2	TRBJ2-7	NA	TGTGCCAGCAGCTTAGGGCTAGCGGGACCTTCCTACGAGCAGTACTTC	CASSLGLAGPSYEQYF
TRBV7-2	NA	TRBJ1-1	NA	TGTGCCAGCAGCTTAGCGCTGGGTTGGACTGAAGCTTTCTTT	CASSLALGWTEAFF
TRBV12-3/TRBV12-4	NA	TRBJ1-5	NA	TGTGCCAGCAGCCCCGGGACAAACAATCAGCCCCAGCATTTT	CASSPGTNNQPQHF
TRBV7-2	NA	TRBJ1-2	few	TGTGCCAGCAGCCTCCGCCACGCCCCTTATGGCTACACCTTC	CASSLRHAPYGYTF
TRBV5-6	TRBD1	TRBJ1-6	NA	TGTGCCAGCAGCTTGACAGGGGGCACCTCACCCCTCCACTTT	CASSLTGGTSPLHF
TRBV9	TRBD1	TRBJ2-1	few	TGTGCCAGCAGCGTAGCGGTCAGGGGGTCCTACAATGAGCAGTTCTTC	CASSVAVRGSYNEQFF
TRBV12-3/TRBV12-4	NA	TRBJ1-6	NA	TGTGCCATGGGGTCACCCCTCCACTTT	CAMGSPLHF
TRBV4-3	NA	TRBJ2-7	NA	TGCGCCAGCAGCCGAGTGAGCGGGTTCTACAATGAGCAGTACTTC	CASSRVSGFYNEQYF
TRBV9	NA	TRBJ1-5	NA	TGTGCCAGCAGCGTTGGTTATCTAGGCAATCAGCCCCAGCATTTT	CASSVGYLGNQPQHF
TRBV7-9	TRBD1	TRBJ2-3	NA	TGTGCCAGCAGCTCCCGGGACAGCCCCAGGTCAGATACGCAGTATTTT	CASSSRDSPRSDTQYF
TRBV20-1	NA	TRBJ2-7	once	TGCAGTGCCCTAACTCCTAGGCAGGTCTCCTACGAGCAGTACTTC	CSALTPRQVSYEQYF
TRBV6-5	NA	TRBJ1-4	many	TGTGCCAGTAGCGGGGTTAATGAAAAACTGTTTTTT	CASSGVNEKLFF
TRBV9	TRBD2	TRBJ2-2	NA	TGTGCCAGCAGCGTAGCATCTAGCGGGAACACCGGGGAGCTGTTTTTT	CASSVASSGNTGELFF
TRBV6-6	NA	TRBJ1-1	NA	TGTGCCAGCAGACCCCTTAGGTCCCGCCGGGGAGCTTTCTTT	CASRPLRSRRGAFF
TRBV7-3	TRBD1	TRBJ2-7	NA	TGTGCCAGCAGCCTTAACGGACAGGGGCCGAGCTCCTACGAGCAGTACTTC	CASSLNGQGPSSYEQYF
TRBV4-3	NA	TRBJ2-7	NA	TGCGCCAGCAGCCAAGAAGGACTTTCCCTCGAGCAGTACTTC	CASSQEGLSLEQYF
TRBV4-2	TRBD1	TRBJ1-1	once	TGTGCCAGCAGCCCCGTCGGACAGGGTGACAACACTGAAGCTTTATTT	CASSPVGQGDNTEALF
TRBV12-3/TRBV12-4	NA	TRBJ2-3	many	TGTGCCAGCAGTGAGGGAGGTAGCACAGATACGCAGTATTTT	CASSEGGSTDTQYF
TRBV29-1	NA	TRBJ2-5	NA	TGCAGCGCACGGAGGGGGACCCAGTACTTC	CSARRGTQYF
TRBV27	NA	TRBJ1-1	once	TGTGCCAGCAGTTTATCCCACAGGGTCGATGAAGCTTTCTTT	CASSLSHRVDEAFF
TRBV12-3/TRBV12-4	NA	TRBJ2-2	NA	TGTGCCAGCAGTTTCGAGCGGCCGGCGGCGAACACCGGGGAGCTGTTTTTT	CASSFERPAANTGELFF
TRBV6-2/TRBV6-3	NA	TRBJ2-4	once	TGTGCCAGCAGCTATTCTCCCACAGTAGCCAAAAACATTCAGTACTTC	CASSYSPTVAKNIQYF
TRBV12-3/TRBV12-4	NA	TRBJ1-5	NA	TGTGCCAGCAGTGAACCAGGGGTCGGCTATAGCAATCAGCCCCAGCATTTT	CASSEPGVGYSNQPQHF
TRBV29-1	TRBD1	TRBJ2-3	NA	TGCAGCGTCGCGCCGGGACAGGGGGGGGATACGCAGTATTTT	CSVAPGQGGDTQYF
TRBV4-3	TRBD1	TRBJ1-2	NA	TGCGCCAGCAGCCATCGGCCGAAAGGGGGCTCCGGCTACACCTTC	CASSHRPKGGSGYTF
TRBV28	TRBD2	TRBJ2-1	NA	TGTGCCAGCAGTTCCAAATATGGGACTTTAAGCGGGAGCCACAATGAGCAGTTCTTC	CASSSKYGTLSGSHNEQFF
TRBV24-1	NA	TRBJ2-1	few	TGTGCCACCAGTGTTGGCGGCTCCTACAATGAGCAGTTCTTC	CATSVGGSYNEQFF
TRBV14	NA	TRBJ1-6	NA	TGTGCCAGCAGCCAAGCAGGAAATAATTCACCCCTCCACTTT	CASSQAGNNSPLHF
TRBV27	TRBD1	TRBJ2-1	few	TGTGCCAGCAGTATGGACAGGGTGTACAATGAGCAGTTCTTC	CASSMDRVYNEQFF
TRBV7-2	NA	TRBJ2-5	NA	TGTGCCAGCACCGACTGGGACCGAGAGACCCAGTACTTC	CASTDWDRETQYF
TRBV29-1	TRBD1	TRBJ2-2	few	TGCAGCGTTGAACCCGGGACAGGGCGAACCGGGGAGCTGTTTTTT	CSVEPGTGRTGELFF
TRBV15	NA	TRBJ2-7	NA	TGTGCCACCAGCGAATCTGTGGACAGCTCCTACGAACAGTACTTC	CATSESVDSSYEQYF
TRBV19	TRBD1	TRBJ2-5	NA	TGTGCCACCTGGGGGACAGTCCAAGAGACCCAGTACTTC	CATWGTVQETQYF
TRBV20-1	NA	TRBJ2-1	NA	TGCAGTGGAAAACTAGGGGAGTACGAGCAGTTCTTC	CSGKLGEYEQFF
TRBV20-1	NA	TRBJ2-3	few	TGCAGTGCTAACGGGGGCGGGAGCACAGATACGCAGTATTTT	CSANGGGSTDTQYF
TRBV27	TRBD1	TRBJ2-7	many	TGTGCCAGCAGCTTGGGGACAGGGGGTTACAATGAGCAGTACTTC	CASSLGTGGYNEQYF
TRBV28	NA	TRBJ2-1	few	TGTGCCAGCAGTTTATTGGGGTTCGAGCAGTTCTTC	CASSLLGFEQFF
TRBV20-1	TRBD2	TRBJ2-1	NA	TGCAGTGCTAGGTTGCGGGAGGACTACAATGAGCAGTTCTTC	CSARLREDYNEQFF
TRBV12-5	NA	TRBJ2-1	NA	TGTGCTAGTGGTTCCCCGATTCGTGGATCTTCCTACAATGAGCAGTTCTTC	CASGSPIRGSSYNEQFF
TRBV25-1	TRBD1	TRBJ1-5	NA	TGTGCCAGCAGTGGGGAAGGGGGCGCGGGGCAGCCCCAGCATTTT	CASSGEGGAGQPQHF
TRBV14	TRBD2	TRBJ2-7	NA	TGTGCCAGCAGACCCTCTAGCGGGTTTCTCTACGAGCAGTACTTC	CASRPSSGFLYEQYF
TRBV6-4	NA	TRBJ2-1	few	TGTGCCAGCAGTCGGGACGCAGAAGCTGAGCAGTTCTTC	CASSRDAEAEQFF
TRBV6-6	TRBD1	TRBJ1-6	NA	TGTGCCAGCAGTTACCGGGACAGTAATTCACCCCTCCACTTT	CASSYRDSNSPLHF
TRBV4-1	NA	TRBJ1-3	NA	TGCGCCAGCAGCCAAGAAGGCTTAGGACATACCTCTGGAAACACCATATATTTT	CASSQEGLGHTSGNTIYF
TRBV12-3/TRBV12-4	TRBD2	TRBJ2-7	NA	TGTGCCAGCAGTCCGGGGACTAACCCTTACTACGAGCAGTACTTC	CASSPGTNPYYEQYF
TRBV6-5	NA	TRBJ1-4	NA	TGTGCCAGCAGTTACACCGGGCCCAATCGAAGGGAAAAACTGTTTTTT	CASSYTGPNRREKLFF
TRBV5-1	TRBD2	TRBJ2-7	NA	TGCGCCGGCAGCTTGGGAGGCGGGGGGGCCTACAATGAGCAGTACTTC	CAGSLGGGGAYNEQYF